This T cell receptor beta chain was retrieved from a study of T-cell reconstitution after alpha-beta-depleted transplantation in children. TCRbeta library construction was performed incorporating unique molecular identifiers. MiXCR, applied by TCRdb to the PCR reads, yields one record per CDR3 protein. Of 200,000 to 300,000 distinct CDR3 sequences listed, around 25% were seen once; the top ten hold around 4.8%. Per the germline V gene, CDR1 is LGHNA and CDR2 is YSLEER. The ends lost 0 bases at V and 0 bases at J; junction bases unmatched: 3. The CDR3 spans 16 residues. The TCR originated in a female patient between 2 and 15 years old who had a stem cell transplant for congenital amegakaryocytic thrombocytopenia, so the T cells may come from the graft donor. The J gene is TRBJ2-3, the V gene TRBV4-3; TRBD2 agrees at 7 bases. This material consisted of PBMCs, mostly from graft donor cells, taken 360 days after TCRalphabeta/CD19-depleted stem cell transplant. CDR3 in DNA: TGCGCCAGCAGCCAAGATCCAGCGGGAAGCACAGATACGCAGTATTTT. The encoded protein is CASSQDPAGSTDTQYF.